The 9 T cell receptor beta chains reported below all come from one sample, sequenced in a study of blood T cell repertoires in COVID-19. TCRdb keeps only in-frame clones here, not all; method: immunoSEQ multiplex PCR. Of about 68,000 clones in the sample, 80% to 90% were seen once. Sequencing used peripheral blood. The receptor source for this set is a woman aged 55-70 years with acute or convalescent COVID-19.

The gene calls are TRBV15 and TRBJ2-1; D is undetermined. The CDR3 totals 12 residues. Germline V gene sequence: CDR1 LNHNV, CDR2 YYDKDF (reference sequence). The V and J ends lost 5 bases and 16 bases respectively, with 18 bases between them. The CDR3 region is CATSGAVTSLFF. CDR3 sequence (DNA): TGTGCCACCAGCGGAGCTGTGACTTCTCTATTCTTC.

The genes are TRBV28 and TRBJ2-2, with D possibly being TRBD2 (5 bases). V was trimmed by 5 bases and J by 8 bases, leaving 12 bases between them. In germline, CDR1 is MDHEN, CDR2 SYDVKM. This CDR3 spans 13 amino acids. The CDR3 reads CASSGLRGGELFF. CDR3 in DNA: TGTGCCAGCAGTGGACTTCGTGGGGGGGAGCTGTTTTTT.

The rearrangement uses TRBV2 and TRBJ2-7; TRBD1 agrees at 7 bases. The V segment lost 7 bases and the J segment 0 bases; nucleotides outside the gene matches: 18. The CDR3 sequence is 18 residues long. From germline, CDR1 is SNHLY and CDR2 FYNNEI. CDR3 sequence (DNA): TGTGCCAGCACCAAAATAAGAAGGACAGGATCCATCTCCTACGAGCAGTACTTC. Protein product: CASTKIRRTGSISYEQYF.

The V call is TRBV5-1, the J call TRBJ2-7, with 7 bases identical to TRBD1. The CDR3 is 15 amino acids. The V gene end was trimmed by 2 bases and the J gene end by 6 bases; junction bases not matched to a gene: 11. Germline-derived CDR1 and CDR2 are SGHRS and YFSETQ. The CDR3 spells CASSFRGQGGFEQYF. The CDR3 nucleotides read TGCGCCAGCAGCTTCCGGGGACAAGGGGGCTTCGAGCAGTACTTC.

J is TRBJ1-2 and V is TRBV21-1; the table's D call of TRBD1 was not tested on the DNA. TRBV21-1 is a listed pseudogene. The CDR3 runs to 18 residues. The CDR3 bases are TGTGCCAGCAGCAAAAAGGGCAGGGGGCCGGGGCGTAACTATGGCTACACCTTC. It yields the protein CASSKKGRGPGRNYGYTF.

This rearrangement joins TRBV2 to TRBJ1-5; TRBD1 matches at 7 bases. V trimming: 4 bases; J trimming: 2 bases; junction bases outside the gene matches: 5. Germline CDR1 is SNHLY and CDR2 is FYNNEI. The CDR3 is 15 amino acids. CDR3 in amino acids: CASSARQGGNQPQHF. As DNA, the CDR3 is TGTGCCAGCAGTGCCAGACAGGGAGGCAATCAGCCCCAGCATTTT.

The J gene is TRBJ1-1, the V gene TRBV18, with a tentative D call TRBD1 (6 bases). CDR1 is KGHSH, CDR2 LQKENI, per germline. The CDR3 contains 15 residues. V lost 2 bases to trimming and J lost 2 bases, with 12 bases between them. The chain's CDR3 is CASSPDRQANTEAFF. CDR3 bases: TGTGCCAGCTCACCAGATCGACAGGCAAACACTGAAGCTTTCTTT.

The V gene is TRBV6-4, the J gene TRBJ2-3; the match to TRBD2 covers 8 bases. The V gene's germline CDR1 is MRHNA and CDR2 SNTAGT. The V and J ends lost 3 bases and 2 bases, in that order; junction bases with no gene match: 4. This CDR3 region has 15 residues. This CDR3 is CASSDTGGLTDTQYF. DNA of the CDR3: TGTGCCAGCAGTGATACGGGAGGGCTCACAGATACGCAGTATTTT.

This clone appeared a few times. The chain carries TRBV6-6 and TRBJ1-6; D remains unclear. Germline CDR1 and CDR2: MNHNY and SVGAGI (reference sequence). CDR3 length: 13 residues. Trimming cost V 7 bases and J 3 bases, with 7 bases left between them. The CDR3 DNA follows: TGTGCCAGCACGGGGTTCTATAATTCACCCCTCCACTTT. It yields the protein CASTGFYNSPLHF.